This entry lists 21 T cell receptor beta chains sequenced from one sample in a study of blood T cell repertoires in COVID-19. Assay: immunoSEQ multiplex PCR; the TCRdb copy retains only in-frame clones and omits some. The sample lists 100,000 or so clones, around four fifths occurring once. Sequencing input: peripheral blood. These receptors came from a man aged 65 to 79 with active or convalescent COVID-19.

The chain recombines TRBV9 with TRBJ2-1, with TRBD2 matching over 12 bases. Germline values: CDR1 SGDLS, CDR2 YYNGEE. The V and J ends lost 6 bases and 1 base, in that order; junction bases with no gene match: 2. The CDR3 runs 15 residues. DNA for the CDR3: TGTGCCAGCACTAGCGGGGGGGAGTCCTACAATGAGCAGTTCTTC. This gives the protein CASTSGGESYNEQFF.

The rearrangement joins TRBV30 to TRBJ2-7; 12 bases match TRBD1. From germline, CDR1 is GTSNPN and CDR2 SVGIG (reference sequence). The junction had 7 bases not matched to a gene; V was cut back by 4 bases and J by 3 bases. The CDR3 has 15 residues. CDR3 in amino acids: CAWNQGQGAIYEQYF. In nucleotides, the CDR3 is TGTGCCTGGAATCAGGGACAGGGGGCAATCTACGAGCAGTACTTC.

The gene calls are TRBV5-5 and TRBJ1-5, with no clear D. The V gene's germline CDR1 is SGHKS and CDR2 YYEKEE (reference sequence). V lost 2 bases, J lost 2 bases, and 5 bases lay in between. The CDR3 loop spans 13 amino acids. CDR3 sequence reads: CASSFFGNQPQHF. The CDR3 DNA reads TGTGCCAGCAGCTTTTTCGGCAATCAGCCCCAGCATTTT.

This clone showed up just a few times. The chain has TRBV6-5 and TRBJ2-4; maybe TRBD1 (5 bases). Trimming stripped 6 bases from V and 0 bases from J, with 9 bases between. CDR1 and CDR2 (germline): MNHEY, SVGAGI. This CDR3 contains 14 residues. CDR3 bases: TGTGCCAGCAGAGACAGTTTAGCCAAAAACATTCAGTACTTC. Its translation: CASRDSLAKNIQYF.

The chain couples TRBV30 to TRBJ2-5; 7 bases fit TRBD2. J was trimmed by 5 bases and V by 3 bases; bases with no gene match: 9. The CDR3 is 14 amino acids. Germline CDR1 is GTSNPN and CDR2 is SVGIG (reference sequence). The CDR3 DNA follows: TGTGCCTGGAGCAAGACTAGCATGGGGGAGACCCAGTACTTC. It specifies CAWSKTSMGETQYF.

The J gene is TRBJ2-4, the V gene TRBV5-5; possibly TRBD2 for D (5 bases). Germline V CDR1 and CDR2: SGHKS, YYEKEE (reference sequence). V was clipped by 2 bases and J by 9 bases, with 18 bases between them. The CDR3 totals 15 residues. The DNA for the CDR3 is TGTGCCAGCAGCTTAGTAAGGGCCGGGGAGCGCATTCAGTACTTC. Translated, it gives CASSLVRAGERIQYF.

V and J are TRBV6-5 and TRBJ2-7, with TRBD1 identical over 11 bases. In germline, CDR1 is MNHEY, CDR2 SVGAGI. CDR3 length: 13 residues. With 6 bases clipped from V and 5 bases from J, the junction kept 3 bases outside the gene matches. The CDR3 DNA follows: TGTGCCAGCAGAAGGACAGGGGGCGACGAGCAGTACTTC. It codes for CASRRTGGDEQYF.

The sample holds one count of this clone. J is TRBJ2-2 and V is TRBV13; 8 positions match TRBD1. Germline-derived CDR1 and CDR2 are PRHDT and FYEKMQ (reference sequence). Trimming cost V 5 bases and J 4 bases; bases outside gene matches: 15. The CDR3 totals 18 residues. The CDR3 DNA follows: TGTGCCAGCAGCCCGTACCCCGGACAGGGTCAGATCACCGGGGAGCTGTTTTTT. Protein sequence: CASSPYPGQGQITGELFF. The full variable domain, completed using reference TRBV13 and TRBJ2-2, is AAGVIQSPRHLIKEKRETATLKCYPIPRHDTVYWYQQGPGQDPQFLISFYEKMQSDKGSIPDRFSAQQFSDYHSELNMSSLELGDSALYFCASSPYPGQGQITGELFFGEGSRLTVL.

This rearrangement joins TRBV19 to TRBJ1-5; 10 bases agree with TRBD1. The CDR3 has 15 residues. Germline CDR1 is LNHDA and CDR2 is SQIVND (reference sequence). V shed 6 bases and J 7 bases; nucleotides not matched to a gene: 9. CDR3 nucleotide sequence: TGTGCCAGTAGATCTCGGACAGGGGGTGAACAGCCCCAGCATTTT. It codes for CASRSRTGGEQPQHF.

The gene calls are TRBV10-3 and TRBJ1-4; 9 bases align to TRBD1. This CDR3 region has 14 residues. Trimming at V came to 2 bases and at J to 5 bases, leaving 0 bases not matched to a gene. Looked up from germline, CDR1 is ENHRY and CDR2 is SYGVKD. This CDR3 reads CAISEGTGNEKLFF. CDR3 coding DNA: TGTGCCATCAGTGAGGGGACAGGGAATGAAAAACTGTTTTTT.

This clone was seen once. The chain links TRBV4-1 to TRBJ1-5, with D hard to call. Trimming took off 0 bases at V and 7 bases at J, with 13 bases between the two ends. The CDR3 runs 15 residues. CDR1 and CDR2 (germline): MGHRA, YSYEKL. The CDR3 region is CASSQDGGVGQPQHF. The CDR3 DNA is TGCGCCAGCAGCCAAGATGGCGGGGTAGGGCAGCCCCAGCATTTT.

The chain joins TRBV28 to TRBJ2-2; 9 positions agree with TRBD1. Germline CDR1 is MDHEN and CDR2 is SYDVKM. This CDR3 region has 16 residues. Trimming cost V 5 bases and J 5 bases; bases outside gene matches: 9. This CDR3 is CASSTLQGARTGELFF. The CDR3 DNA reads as TGTGCCAGCAGTACCCTACAGGGGGCGCGAACCGGGGAGCTGTTTTTT.

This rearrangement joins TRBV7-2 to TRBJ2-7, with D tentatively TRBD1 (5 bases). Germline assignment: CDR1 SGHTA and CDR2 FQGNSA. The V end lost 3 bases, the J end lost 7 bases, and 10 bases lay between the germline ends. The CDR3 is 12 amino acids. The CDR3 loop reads CASSFAGWEQYF. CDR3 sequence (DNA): TGTGCCAGCAGCTTCGCAGGGTGGGAGCAGTACTTC.

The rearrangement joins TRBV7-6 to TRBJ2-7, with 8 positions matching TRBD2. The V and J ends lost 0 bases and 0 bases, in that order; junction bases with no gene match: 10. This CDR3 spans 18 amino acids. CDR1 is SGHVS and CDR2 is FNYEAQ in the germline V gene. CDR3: CASSLAHFSGTSSYEQYF. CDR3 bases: TGTGCCAGCAGCTTAGCACACTTTAGCGGGACTAGCTCCTACGAGCAGTACTTC.

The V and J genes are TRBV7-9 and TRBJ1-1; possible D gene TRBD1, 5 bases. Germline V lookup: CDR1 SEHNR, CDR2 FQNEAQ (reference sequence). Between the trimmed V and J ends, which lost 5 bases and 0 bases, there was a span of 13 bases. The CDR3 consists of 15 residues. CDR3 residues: CASSHGGGLNTEAFF. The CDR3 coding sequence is TGTGCCAGCAGCCACGGCGGGGGATTGAACACTGAAGCTTTCTTT.

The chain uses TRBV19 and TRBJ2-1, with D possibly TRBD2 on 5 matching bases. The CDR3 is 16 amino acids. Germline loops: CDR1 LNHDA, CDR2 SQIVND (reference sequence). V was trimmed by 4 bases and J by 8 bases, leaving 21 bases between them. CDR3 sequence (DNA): TGTGCCAGTAGTAACTACCGGGGATTAAAACGGGATGAGCAGTTCTTC. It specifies CASSNYRGLKRDEQFF.

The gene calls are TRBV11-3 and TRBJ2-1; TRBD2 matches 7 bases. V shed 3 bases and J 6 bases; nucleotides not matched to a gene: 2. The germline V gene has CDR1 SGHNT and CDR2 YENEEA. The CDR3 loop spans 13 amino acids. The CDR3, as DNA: TGTGCCAGCAGCTTGACTAGCCGCAATGAGCAGTTCTTC. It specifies CASSLTSRNEQFF.

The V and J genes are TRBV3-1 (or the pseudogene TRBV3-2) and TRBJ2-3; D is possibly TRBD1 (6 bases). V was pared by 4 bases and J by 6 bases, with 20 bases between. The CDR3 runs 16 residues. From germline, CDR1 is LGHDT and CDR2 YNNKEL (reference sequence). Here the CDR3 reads CASSPNRDPRGDTQYF. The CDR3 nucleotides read TGTGCCAGCAGCCCGAACCGGGACCCGAGGGGGGATACGCAGTATTTT.

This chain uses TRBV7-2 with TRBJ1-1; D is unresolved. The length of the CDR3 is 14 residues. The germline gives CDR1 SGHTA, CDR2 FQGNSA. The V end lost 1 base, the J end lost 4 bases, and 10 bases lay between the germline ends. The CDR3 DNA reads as TGTGCCAGCAGCTTAGAGGCGGGTCTCACTGAAGCTTTCTTT. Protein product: CASSLEAGLTEAFF.

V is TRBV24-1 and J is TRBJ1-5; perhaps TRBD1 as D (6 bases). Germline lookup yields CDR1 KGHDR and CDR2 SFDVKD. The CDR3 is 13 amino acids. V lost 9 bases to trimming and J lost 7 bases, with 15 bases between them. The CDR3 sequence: CATSGGAGQPQHF. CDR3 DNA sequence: TGTGCCACCTCGGGGGGGGCTGGGCAGCCCCAGCATTTT.

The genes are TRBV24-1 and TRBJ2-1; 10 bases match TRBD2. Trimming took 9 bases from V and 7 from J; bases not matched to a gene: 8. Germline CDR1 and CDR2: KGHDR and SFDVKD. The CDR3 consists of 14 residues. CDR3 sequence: CATEISGRGNEQFF. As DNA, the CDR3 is TGTGCCACCGAAATCAGCGGGAGGGGGAATGAGCAGTTCTTC.